The source of this TCR beta chain is a study of shared clonotypes between healthy human individuals. The length of the CDR3 is 14 residues. Unmatched junction bases numbered 2, after V lost 5 bases and J lost 2 bases. Germline values: CDR1 MDHEN, CDR2 SYDVKM. Produced via immunoSEQ multiplex PCR; TCRdb's table is partial and in-frame only. This sample has approximately 500,000 clones; 79% occur once, and the top ten carry approximately 13%. The source of this sequence is a woman in her forties in good health. Some clones in this sample may be carry-over from other donors' samples. Sequenced input: PBMCs. This chain joins TRBV28 and TRBJ2-5, with 10 bases aligning to TRBD2. Written as DNA, the CDR3 is TGTGCCAGCAGTCTAGCGGGAGTTCAAGAGACCCAGTACTTC. This encodes CASSLAGVQETQYF.